This T cell receptor (beta chain) was identified during a study of technical replicates of blood from several donors. The assay was immunoSEQ multiplex PCR, and TCRdb's table has in-frame clones only and misses some. Of under 85,000 clones in the sample, under 98% were seen once. This CDR3 is built from 16 residues. V lost 0 bases to trimming and J lost 1 base, with 11 bases between them. The germline V gene encodes CDR1 SGHKS and CDR2 YYEKEE (reference sequence). This clonotype was sampled from a human donor in good health. The gene calls are TRBV5-5 and TRBJ2-4; TRBD1 is a possible D gene (6 bases). The sequenced material came from T cells isolated from PBMCs. The CDR3: CASSLDRVYAKNIQYF. Written as DNA, the CDR3 is TGTGCCAGCAGCTTGGACAGGGTTTACGCCAAAAACATTCAGTACTTC.